Sequencing of this TCR beta chain was carried out in a study of blood T cell repertoires in COVID-19. The CDR3 covers 15 residues. V was clipped by 1 base and J by 3 bases, with 12 bases between them. The germline gives CDR1 SGHAT, CDR2 FQNNGV. The protocol was immunoSEQ multiplex PCR, while the TCRdb copy is restricted to in-frame clones and leaves out a portion. The sample includes more than 150,000 clones, roughly 82% of them seen just once. This clone was seen a few times. The chain carries TRBV11-2 and TRBJ1-2; a weak D match, TRBD1 (6 bases). This receptor was identified in a woman in her twenties or thirties with acute or convalescent COVID-19. The sequencing sample was made of peripheral blood. The CDR3 nucleotides read TGTGCCAGCAGCTTAGGAAAGGGGGGGGACTATGGCTACACCTTC. Its protein product is CASSLGKGGDYGYTF.